In this sample, the clone carrying this T cell receptor (beta chain) turned up a few times. This CDR3 contains 15 residues. Unmatched junction bases numbered 9, after V lost 5 bases and J lost 6 bases. Germline CDR1 reads SGHTA; CDR2 reads FQGNSA. TCRdb redid the calling of the 5' RACE reads with MiXCR, one entry per CDR3 protein. The data hold fewer than 300,000 distinct CDR3 sequences, with more than 15% observed a single time. The record originates from a study of T-cell memory formation after mild COVID-19. The sample was PBMCs or a T cell subset sorted from them (not recorded which). The rearrangement uses TRBV7-2 and TRBJ1-4; 7 bases are a match to TRBD1. The clonotype comes from a man younger than 30 who had mild COVID-19 (a few samples of this study predate the infection). Cell type and time point are not known. CDR3 sequence reads: CASSPRARGDEKLFF. The CDR3 bases are TGTGCCAGCAGCCCCCGTGCCAGGGGGGATGAAAAACTGTTTTTT.